Each of the 19 T cell receptor beta chains below was sequenced from the same sample in a study of blood T cell repertoires in COVID-19. Clones were sequenced by immunoSEQ multiplex PCR, and TCRdb holds only the in-frame ones, with some missing. Among over 130,000 clones listed, 84% were seen once. The sample was PBMCs or T cells enriched from blood (not recorded which). These receptors were taken from a man aged 50-60 years in a cohort exposed to, infected with or recovered from COVID-19 (not recorded which).

J is TRBJ1-3 and V is TRBV4-1; the D is unclear. Trimming cost V 6 bases and J 0 bases, with 12 bases left between them. CDR1 and CDR2 from the germline V gene are MGHRA and YSYEKL. This CDR3 comprises 15 residues. CDR3 in DNA: TGCGCCAGCAGGCTAAGTGGACTCTCTGGAAACACCATATATTTT. Encoded protein: CASRLSGLSGNTIYF.

The chain uses TRBV7-9 and TRBJ2-7, with TRBD2 identical over 10 bases. CDR1 is SEHNR, CDR2 FQNEAQ, per germline (reference sequence). The CDR3 runs to 15 residues. The ends lost 1 base at V and 3 bases at J; junction bases unmatched: 3. Here the CDR3 reads CASSLGLAGNYEQYF. As DNA, the CDR3 is TGTGCCAGCAGCTTAGGACTAGCGGGCAACTACGAGCAGTACTTC.

This clone has ten or more counts. This chain uses TRBV28 with TRBJ1-5, with 7 bases aligning to TRBD1. This CDR3 comprises 18 residues. Germline trimming cut 0 bases from V and 1 base from J; bases unmatched to any gene: 9. Germline lookup yields CDR1 MDHEN and CDR2 SYDVKM. CDR3 protein: CASSLWETGIMSNQPQHF. CDR3 sequence (DNA): TGTGCCAGCAGTTTATGGGAGACAGGGATAATGAGCAATCAGCCCCAGCATTTT.

V usage is TRBV2 and J usage is TRBJ1-2; TRBD1 might be the D (6 bases). The CDR3 extends over 14 amino acids. V shed 1 base and J shed 9 bases, with 15 bases lying between them. Germline lookup yields CDR1 SNHLY and CDR2 FYNNEI. In DNA, the CDR3 is TGTGCCAGCAGTGAAGGGGGGCGCGTGGGGAGCTACACCTTC. Its translation: CASSEGGRVGSYTF.

V and J are TRBV5-1 and TRBJ1-6, with a tentative D call TRBD1 (6 bases). Per germline, CDR1 SGHRS and CDR2 YFSETQ. V lost 4 bases, J lost 10 bases, and 18 bases lay in between. CDR3 length: 15 amino acids. The CDR3 protein is CASSTGPAGASPLHF. The CDR3, as DNA: TGCGCCAGCAGCACGGGGCCAGCGGGGGCCTCACCCCTCCACTTT.

This clone was detected a few times. The J gene is TRBJ2-7, the V gene TRBV5-8; D is ambiguous. The germline V gene encodes CDR1 SGHTS and CDR2 YDEGEE. The CDR3 sequence is 14 residues long. V lost 2 bases, J lost 3 bases, and 12 bases lay in between. The CDR3 region has the DNA TGTGCCAGCAGCTTACTCCCACGCGACTACGAGCAGTACTTC. Amino acids: CASSLLPRDYEQYF.

The chain is built from TRBV28 and TRBJ1-1; unclear D gene. CDR3 length: 12 amino acids. Trimming shortened V by 7 bases and J by 8 bases, and 14 bases separated the two germline ends. Germline assignment: CDR1 MDHEN and CDR2 SYDVKM. The CDR3 region has the DNA TGTGCCAGCATCTATGGCGCCGGGGAAGCTTTCTTT. It codes for CASIYGAGEAFF.

The rearrangement uses TRBV4-1 and TRBJ2-7; D might be TRBD2 (5 bases). The V gene lost 3 bases and the J gene lost 2 bases, with 17 bases spanning the gap. Germline CDR1 reads MGHRA; CDR2 reads YSYEKL. The CDR3 runs 16 residues. Here the CDR3 reads CASSQAREGLTYEQYF. Written as DNA, the CDR3 is TGCGCCAGCAGCCAGGCCAGAGAGGGCTTAACCTACGAGCAGTACTTC.

The rearrangement links TRBV28 to TRBJ2-3; 10 bases agree with TRBD2. The CDR3 extends over 16 amino acids. V shed 4 bases, J shed 2 bases, and the junction held 6 bases outside the gene matches. CDR1 and CDR2 (germline): MDHEN, SYDVKM. This CDR3 reads CASSSQAGGLTDTQYF. CDR3 sequence (DNA): TGTGCCAGCAGTTCTCAAGCGGGAGGGCTCACAGATACGCAGTATTTT. Based on the CDR3 plus reference TRBV28 and TRBJ2-3, the full variable domain is DVKVTQSSRYLVKRTGEKVFLECVQDMDHENMFWYRQDPGLGLRLIYFSYDVKMKEKGDIPEGYSVSREKKERFSLILESASTNQTSMYLCASSSQAGGLTDTQYFGPGTRLTVL.

This clone was counted between two and nine times. The chain links TRBV11-2 to TRBJ1-5, with unresolved D. Germline CDR1 is SGHAT and CDR2 is FQNNGV. Trimming removed 3 bases from V and 7 bases from J, with 10 bases in between. The CDR3 spans 13 residues. The CDR3 here is CASSLTGKQPQHF. The CDR3 region has the DNA TGTGCCAGCAGCTTGACGGGGAAACAGCCCCAGCATTTT.

This rearrangement joins TRBV7-3 to TRBJ2-3; 15 bases agree with TRBD2. Per the germline V gene, CDR1 is SGHTA and CDR2 is FQGTGA. V lost 2 bases to trimming and J lost 6 bases; unmatched junction nucleotides: 0. There are 15 residues in the CDR3. The CDR3 sequence: CASSLGTSGRDTQYF. CDR3 sequence (DNA): TGTGCCAGCAGCTTAGGGACTAGCGGGAGGGATACGCAGTATTTT.

The chain couples TRBV12-3 or TRBV12-4 to TRBJ2-7; D may be TRBD2 (5 bases). V shed 5 bases and J shed 4 bases, with 12 bases lying between them. CDR3 length: 13 amino acids. CDR3 loop: CASSLSGVYEQYF. The CDR3 nucleotides are TGTGCCAGCAGTCTGAGCGGTGTATACGAGCAGTACTTC.

J is TRBJ2-7 and V is TRBV3-1 (or the pseudogene TRBV3-2), with D tentatively TRBD2 (6 bases). Germline loops: CDR1 LGHDT, CDR2 YNNKEL (reference sequence). V lost 5 bases to trimming and J lost 2 bases, with 13 bases between them. The CDR3 has 14 amino acids. CDR3 bases: TGTGCCAGCAGCGACGGGACTGCACCCTACGAGCAGTACTTC. This gives the protein CASSDGTAPYEQYF.

This clone was counted between two and nine times. The chain combines TRBV4-3 with TRBJ2-3; maybe TRBD2 (7 bases). The CDR3 totals 15 residues. The germline V and J ends were trimmed by 1 base and 5 bases, with 13 bases remaining between them. Looked up from germline, CDR1 is LGHNA and CDR2 is YSLEER. CDR3 nucleotide sequence: TGCGCCAGCAGCCAAGTGCGGGGGCTAGGAGATACGCAGTATTTT. This translates into CASSQVRGLGDTQYF.

The chain combines TRBV7-2 with TRBJ2-7; 11 nucleotides line up with TRBD1. This CDR3 contains 15 residues. V shed 5 bases, J shed 5 bases, and the junction held 8 bases outside the gene matches. Germline CDR1 SGHTA, CDR2 FQGNSA. CDR3 residues: CASSGGQGVRNEQYF. The CDR3 DNA is TGTGCCAGCAGCGGGGGACAGGGGGTTAGAAACGAGCAGTACTTC.

The rearrangement joins TRBV5-1 to TRBJ2-7, with TRBD1 matching 8 bases. Unmatched junction bases numbered 6, after V lost 3 bases and J lost 7 bases. This CDR3 has 13 residues. From germline, CDR1 is SGHRS and CDR2 YFSETQ. CDR3 DNA sequence: TGCGCCAGCAGCTGGACAGGGCTTGGAGAGCAGTACTTC. It yields the protein CASSWTGLGEQYF.

In this sample, this clone turned up once. The chain has TRBV27 and TRBJ1-5; possibly TRBD1 for D (6 bases). CDR1 MNHEY and CDR2 SMNVEV come from the germline V gene (reference sequence). The ends were cut back, 2 bases at V and 9 bases at J, with 17 bases in the middle. CDR3 length equals 15 residues. CDR3 sequence reads: CASSLKGVGGRPQHF. Here the CDR3 DNA reads TGTGCCAGCAGTTTAAAAGGGGTGGGGGGGCGGCCCCAGCATTTT.

This sequence joins TRBV27 and TRBJ2-7, with 12 nucleotides matching TRBD2. Looked up from germline, CDR1 is MNHEY and CDR2 is SMNVEV (reference sequence). Trimming at V came to 3 bases and at J to 5 bases, leaving 11 bases not matched to a gene. The CDR3 contains 17 residues. The CDR3: CASSFRLTSGRRNEQYF. The CDR3 DNA reads as TGTGCCAGCAGTTTTCGACTGACTAGCGGGAGACGTAACGAGCAGTACTTC.

This chain uses TRBV7-2 with TRBJ1-5, with D unresolved. The CDR3 has 13 residues. Germline V lookup: CDR1 SGHTA, CDR2 FQGNSA. Trimming took off 9 bases at V and 4 bases at J, with 13 bases between the two ends. The CDR3, as DNA: TGTGCCAGTGGGAGGGCAGGTAATCAGCCCCAGCATTTT. Translated, it gives CASGRAGNQPQHF. The variable domain in full, with the rest retrieved from reference TRBV7-2 and TRBJ1-5, is GAGVSQSPSNKVTEKGKDVELRCDPISGHTALYWYRQSLGQGLEFLIYFQGNSAPDKSGLPSDRFSAERTGGSVSTLTIQRTQQEDSAVYLCASGRAGNQPQHFGDGTRLSIL.